This T cell receptor beta chain was identified in a study of T-cell memory formation after mild COVID-19. Study-wide results and limits: Clones that shrank (day 15 to 85) were balanced CD4/CD8, whereas later expanders leaned CD4+.

The CDR3 is made up of 16 amino acids. V was trimmed by 1 base and J by 6 bases, leaving 16 bases between them. Germline V CDR1 and CDR2: SGHRS, YFSETQ. Sample barcodes and UMIs were carried by the TCR alpha and TCR beta cDNA libraries that 5'RACE generated with constant-segment primers. TCRdb redid the calling of the 5' RACE reads with MiXCR, one entry per CDR3 protein. The table has more than 350,000 distinct CDR3 sequences, about 17% seen once; the top ten hold about 22%. Remarks on this clonotype: The antigen is not known.

The material sequenced was PBMCs or a T cell subset sorted from them (not recorded which). This receptor was taken from a man between 18 and 29 years old who had mild COVID-19 (a few samples of this study predate the infection). Cell type and time point are not known. V and J are TRBV5-1 and TRBJ1-4; tentative D call: TRBD1 (6 bases). The CDR3 reads CASSLRFQGRDEKLFF. CDR3 DNA sequence: TGCGCCAGCAGCTTGCGGTTTCAGGGGCGAGATGAAAAACTGTTTTTT.